The 28 T cell receptor beta chains reported below all come from one sample, sequenced in a study of blood T cells in healthy people across ages. For the second PCR, which ran for roughly 7 to 11 cycles, a sample-barcoded 5' primer and a J-beta primer mix were used. From the 5' RACE reads, TCRdb called clonotypes with MiXCR, one entry per CDR3 protein. This sample yields 1.8 million or so distinct CDR3 sequences, of which about two fifths are seen a single time; 23% belongs to the top ten. Input material: blood. These receptor sequences come from a human donor in good health.

The chain carries TRBV7-2 and TRBJ1-3; 10 positions match TRBD1. There are 16 residues in the CDR3. V shed 6 bases and J 2 bases; nucleotides not matched to a gene: 7. Germline V gene lookup returns CDR1 SGHTA and CDR2 FQGNSA. The CDR3 is CASSSPDRGPGNTIYF. CDR3 DNA sequence: TGTGCCAGCAGTTCGCCTGACAGGGGGCCTGGAAACACCATATATTTT.

V gene TRBV9 combines with J gene TRBJ1-2; TRBD1 aligns across 10 bases. Trimming cost V 3 bases and J 3 bases; bases outside gene matches: 11. The CDR3 is 17 residues long. Per the germline V gene, CDR1 is SGDLS and CDR2 is YYNGEE. CDR3 protein: CASSAKLTGGYDYGYTF. DNA for the CDR3: TGTGCCAGCAGCGCGAAACTGACAGGGGGCTATGACTATGGCTACACCTTC.

V usage is TRBV7-2 and J usage is TRBJ2-7, with D perhaps being TRBD1 or TRBD2 (5 bases each). Between the trimmed V and J ends, which lost 5 bases and 6 bases, there was a span of 14 bases. The germline gives CDR1 SGHTA, CDR2 FQGNSA. The CDR3 runs 13 residues. The CDR3 region is CASSMGRGSEQYF. The CDR3 bases are TGTGCCAGCAGCATGGGACGGGGTTCCGAGCAGTACTTC. The full variable domain, completed using reference TRBV7-2 and TRBJ2-7, is GAGVSQSPSNKVTEKGKDVELRCDPISGHTALYWYRQSLGQGLEFLIYFQGNSAPDKSGLPSDRFSAERTGGSVSTLTIQRTQQEDSAVYLCASSMGRGSEQYFGPGTRLTVT.

In this sample, this clonotype turned up a few times. The J gene is TRBJ2-7, the V gene TRBV6-2 or TRBV6-3; 7 positions agree with TRBD1. The germline gives CDR1 MNHEY, CDR2 SVGEGT. The CDR3 runs 13 residues. The J segment lost 4 bases and the V segment lost 8 bases, leaving 8 bases of the junction unmatched. DNA of the CDR3: TGTGCCAGCGTAGGGGGCGCAGCGTACGAGCAGTACTTC. Translating gives CASVGGAAYEQYF.

The V gene is TRBV24-1, the J gene TRBJ2-2; 8 nucleotides match TRBD2. Per germline, CDR1 KGHDR and CDR2 SFDVKD. V trimming: 4 bases; J trimming: 2 bases; junction bases outside the gene matches: 8. The CDR3 is 17 residues long. The CDR3 DNA sequence: TGTGCCACCAGTGACCCTGCCGGGACTAGAAACACCGGGGAGCTGTTTTTT. Its protein product is CATSDPAGTRNTGELFF.

V and J are TRBV28 and TRBJ2-7; 8 bases agree with TRBD2. V trimming: 9 bases; J trimming: 1 base; junction bases outside the gene matches: 8. The CDR3 runs to 14 residues. Germline values: CDR1 MDHEN, CDR2 SYDVKM. The CDR3 reads CASVSGGGSYEQYF. CDR3 DNA sequence: TGTGCCAGTGTAAGCGGGGGAGGGTCCTACGAGCAGTACTTC.

V and J are TRBV7-2 and TRBJ2-5; D is unresolved. V was pared by 6 bases and J by 5 bases, with 13 bases between. This CDR3 is built from 13 residues. Germline V gene data show CDR1 as SGHTA and CDR2 as FQGNSA. CDR3 nucleotides: TGTGCCAGCAGAGATGGCTGGGCGGAGACCCAGTACTTC. This encodes CASRDGWAETQYF.

The genes are TRBV5-1 and TRBJ2-3; the match to TRBD2 covers 9 bases. Germline CDR1 is SGHRS and CDR2 is YFSETQ. This CDR3 region has 16 residues. The J segment lost 2 bases and the V segment lost 0 bases, leaving 4 bases of the junction unmatched. As DNA, the CDR3 is TGCGCCAGCAGCTTGGGTAGCGGGGGCCTCACAGATACGCAGTATTTT. It specifies CASSLGSGGLTDTQYF.

This clonotype has only a few counts. The rearrangement links TRBV5-1 to TRBJ2-3; 9 positions agree with TRBD1. The germline gives CDR1 SGHRS, CDR2 YFSETQ. V trimming: 3 bases; J trimming: 2 bases; junction bases outside the gene matches: 13. CDR3 length: 18 residues. The CDR3 DNA reads as TGCGCCAGCAGCTCTTACTTATCCGGGACAGGGCACACAGATACGCAGTATTTT. Its translation: CASSSYLSGTGHTDTQYF.

This clonotype showed up many times. The chain is built from TRBV18 and TRBJ2-5; D not resolved. Trimming cost V 3 bases and J 2 bases, with 7 bases left between them. The CDR3 totals 13 residues. Germline CDR1 KGHSH, CDR2 LQKENI. The CDR3 sequence is CASSPEGQETQYF. In DNA form, the CDR3 reads TGTGCCAGCTCACCTGAAGGGCAAGAGACCCAGTACTTC.

This clonotype was observed a single time. One junction end disagrees with the germline gene, perhaps due to a read error. The V call is TRBV5-1, the J call TRBJ2-1, with D possibly being TRBD2 (6 bases). There are 17 residues in the CDR3. From germline, CDR1 is SGHRS and CDR2 YFSETQ. The CDR3 loop is CASSFLGGLSSYNEQLF. As DNA, the CDR3 is TGCGCCAGCAGCTTCCTTGGGGGACTGAGCTCCTACAATGAGCAGTTATTC.

The chain employs TRBV5-1 and TRBJ2-7; a weak D match, TRBD1 (6 bases). Germline CDR1 and CDR2: SGHRS and YFSETQ. The ends were cut back, 5 bases at V and 2 bases at J, with 11 bases in the middle. The CDR3 has 13 amino acids. CDR3 region: CASRDSTTYEQYF. The DNA of the CDR3 is TGCGCCAGCAGGGACAGCACCACCTACGAGCAGTACTTC.

The chain has TRBV29-1 and TRBJ2-3; 10 bases line up with TRBD2. V lost 6 bases to trimming and J lost 2 bases; unmatched junction nucleotides: 8. The CDR3 consists of 15 residues. In germline, CDR1 is SQVTM, CDR2 ANQGSEA. The CDR3 nucleotides read TGCAGCGTGAGGAGGAGCGGGGGGGCCACAGATACGCAGTATTTT. This encodes CSVRRSGGATDTQYF.

The J gene is TRBJ2-1, the V gene TRBV10-3; D is possibly TRBD1 or TRBD2 (6 bases each). Trimming left V 7 bases short and J 0 bases short, with 16 bases between. The CDR3 has 16 residues. CDR1 and CDR2 (germline): ENHRY, SYGVKD. CDR3 region: CAITTFGGGSYNEQFF. The CDR3 DNA follows: TGTGCCATCACCACCTTCGGAGGGGGCTCCTACAATGAGCAGTTCTTC.

Here the CDR3 reads CAIRDNTEAFF. The DNA for the CDR3 is TGTGCCATCAGGGACAACACTGAAGCTTTCTTT. V and J are TRBV10-3 and TRBJ1-1, with no clear D. Looked up from germline, CDR1 is ENHRY and CDR2 is SYGVKD. This CDR3 is 11 amino acids long. Between the trimmed V and J ends, which lost 6 bases and 2 bases, there was a span of 4 bases.

This sequence joins TRBV11-2 and TRBJ1-2; no definite D call. V shed 8 bases and J shed 7 bases, with 17 bases lying between them. The CDR3 totals 13 residues. Germline CDR1 is SGHAT and CDR2 is FQNNGV. This CDR3 reads CASSPTGNGGYTF. As DNA, the CDR3 is TGTGCCAGCTCACCGACGGGGAACGGTGGCTACACCTTC.

This clonotype turned up a few times. The V call is TRBV7-2, the J call TRBJ2-3; 8 bases are shared with TRBD2. V lost 0 bases and J lost 5; bases outside the gene matches: 4. Germline V gene lookup returns CDR1 SGHTA and CDR2 FQGNSA. The CDR3 covers 15 residues. CDR3 sequence reads: CASSLASGVVDTQYF. The CDR3 DNA reads TGTGCCAGCAGCTTAGCTAGCGGGGTTGTAGATACGCAGTATTTT.

The rearrangement joins TRBV20-1 to TRBJ2-3; TRBD2 matches at 10 bases. J gave up 2 bases and V 3 bases, and 11 bases lay outside the gene matches. CDR3 length: 17 residues. The germline V gene encodes CDR1 DFQATT and CDR2 SNEGSKA (reference sequence). The CDR3, as DNA: TGCAGTGCTAGCTCCCCTCCTAGCGGGGGTGTCACAGATACGCAGTATTTT. This gives the protein CSASSPPSGGVTDTQYF.

CDR3 loop: CASSLVAGGRYNEQFF. The CDR3 coding sequence is TGTGCCAGCAGTTTGGTAGCGGGGGGGCGCTACAATGAGCAGTTCTTC. The V call is TRBV12-3 or TRBV12-4, the J call TRBJ2-1; 11 bases match TRBD2. This CDR3 spans 16 amino acids. V lost 3 bases and J lost 3; bases outside the gene matches: 4.

A word on this clonotype: A read error is possible here, since a much larger clone lies one base away. The chain recombines TRBV4-3 with TRBJ2-5, with D maybe TRBD1 (5 bases). The assigned J gene may be wrong: the sequence end matches TRBJ2-7 better. The CDR3 runs to 15 residues. The germline CDR1 and CDR2 sequences are LGHNA and YSLEER. The CDR3 DNA follows: TGCGCCAGCGGCCAAGAACGGACACCTCCCTACGAGCAGTACTTC. Its translation is CASGQERTPPYEQYF.

The chain employs TRBV20-1 and TRBJ1-1; D is ambiguous. Germline V gene sequence: CDR1 DFQATT, CDR2 SNEGSKA (reference sequence). The CDR3 consists of 17 residues. V lost 2 bases, J lost 3 bases, and 22 bases lay in between. The CDR3 loop is CSARPPPGEMKYTEAFF. DNA for the CDR3: TGCAGTGCTAGACCCCCCCCTGGGGAGATGAAGTACACTGAAGCTTTCTTT.

The genes are TRBV29-1 and TRBJ1-1; D not certain. The CDR3 has 14 amino acids. The germline gives CDR1 SQVTM, CDR2 ANQGSEA. The ends were cut back, 6 bases at V and 0 bases at J, with 14 bases in the middle. As DNA, the CDR3 is TGCAGCGTCAATTATAGGCTAGTGAACACTGAAGCTTTCTTT. Encoded protein: CSVNYRLVNTEAFF.

The chain has TRBV6-1 and TRBJ1-2; TRBD1 might be the D (6 bases). The CDR3 loop spans 14 amino acids. V was clipped by 2 bases and J by 5 bases, with 12 bases between them. Per germline, CDR1 MNHNS and CDR2 SASEGT. The CDR3 reads CASSEQGIGYGYTF. For the CDR3, the DNA is TGTGCCAGCAGTGAACAGGGGATTGGATATGGCTACACCTTC.

This clonotype was detected a few times. The chain combines TRBV6-2 or TRBV6-3 with TRBJ1-5, with D hard to call. The V gene lost 5 bases and the J gene lost 5 bases, with 13 bases spanning the gap. The CDR3 loop spans 14 amino acids. Germline V gene sequence: CDR1 MNHEY, CDR2 SVGEGT. CDR3 region: CASSKRTVDQPQHF. Here the CDR3 DNA reads TGTGCCAGCAGTAAACGGACGGTGGATCAGCCCCAGCATTTT.

In its sample, this clonotype was seen a few times. The CDR3 bases are TGCGCCAGCAGCTTCGGCCAGGGCGGCGATGGCTACACCTTC. It yields the protein CASSFGQGGDGYTF. The rearrangement uses TRBV5-1 and TRBJ1-2, with a possible D match to TRBD1 (5 bases). The CDR3 spans 14 residues. With 2 bases removed from V and 6 bases from J, the gap between germline ends came to 14 bases. Germline V gene data show CDR1 as SGHRS and CDR2 as YFSETQ. The variable domain in full, with the rest retrieved from reference TRBV5-1 and TRBJ1-2, is KAGVTQTPRYLIKTRGQQVTLSCSPISGHRSVSWYQQTPGQGLQFLFEYFSETQRNKGNFPGRFSGRQFSNSRSEMNVSTLELGDSALYLCASSFGQGGDGYTFGSGTRLTVV.

This clonotype was recorded once. The J gene is TRBJ2-5, the V gene TRBV3-1; D is perhaps TRBD1 (5 bases). The germline V and J ends were trimmed by 6 bases and 5 bases, with 16 bases remaining between them. The CDR3 sequence is 14 residues long. CDR1 LGHDT and CDR2 YNNKEL come from the germline V gene (reference sequence). CDR3 residues: CASSLSGYRETQYF. The CDR3 bases are TGTGCCAGCAGTCTATCAGGATACAGGGAGACCCAGTACTTC.

There are a few counts of this clonotype. The chain is built from TRBV5-1 and TRBJ2-1; 11 nucleotides align to TRBD2. In germline, CDR1 is SGHRS, CDR2 YFSETQ. The CDR3 has 16 amino acids. Unmatched junction bases numbered 3, after V lost 2 bases and J lost 2 bases. The CDR3 sequence: CASSFGSGGAYNEQFF. CDR3 coding DNA: TGCGCCAGCAGCTTCGGTAGCGGGGGGGCCTACAATGAGCAGTTCTTC.

This clonotype has just one count. V and J are TRBV5-1 and TRBJ2-1; unclear D gene. Per the germline V gene, CDR1 is SGHRS and CDR2 is YFSETQ. The CDR3 contains 15 residues. The germline V and J ends were trimmed by 0 bases and 10 bases, with 17 bases remaining between them. This CDR3 reads CASSLAVDPLYEQFF. CDR3 DNA: TGCGCCAGCAGCTTGGCCGTGGACCCCCTCTACGAGCAGTTCTTC.